The source of this TCR beta chain is a study of T cells in localized non-small cell lung cancer. Study-wide results and limits: Uninvolved adjacent lung showed the highest T cell clonality, exceeding tumor. In adjacent lung appeared a median around 59 of the top 100 tumor clones. Sequencing was restricted to one tumor region; therefore, heterogeneity remains possible.

Regarding this clone: The antigen is not known.

The protocol was immunoSEQ multiplex PCR, while the TCRdb copy is restricted to in-frame clones and leaves out a portion. The table records about 43,000 clones, around 90% of them present only once. Germline V CDR1 and CDR2: SGHRS, YFSETQ. With 2 bases clipped from V and 4 bases from J, the junction kept 10 bases outside the gene matches. The CDR3 has 16 amino acids. The TCR was taken from a woman aged 40-70 years with stage II lung adenocarcinoma. The chain joins TRBV5-1 to TRBJ2-5; 8 bases line up with TRBD2. The sample consisted of PBMCs, taken before any cancer treatment. Written as DNA, the CDR3 is TGCGCCAGCAGCTTTATAGCGGGAAGCAAAGGAGAGACCCAGTACTTC. Translation: CASSFIAGSKGETQYF.